This T cell receptor beta chain was recovered during a study of vaccination and CD4 T cells after COVID-19. Study-level background: Post-COVID samples had a sampling time that fell a median roughly 98 days after diagnosis (range 35 to 161).

Treatment given: roughly 10-day PBMC culture with coronavirus spike peptide pools or control peptides (ViraFEST assay). Concerning this clonotype itself: Its antigen is currently unknown.

With the Oncomine TCR Beta short-read assay, DNA from cultured CD4+ T cells was sequenced. TCRdb ran MiXCR on the PCR reads and lists one entry per CDR3 protein. The data hold 10,000 to 15,000 distinct CDR3 sequences, with roughly 52% observed a single time. Between the trimmed V and J ends, which lost 4 bases and 8 bases, there was a span of 12 bases. CDR3 length: 13 amino acids. Looked up from germline, CDR1 is SEHNR and CDR2 is FQNEAQ (reference sequence). The clonotype comes from a human donor who had recovered from COVID-19. Sequencing was carried out using CD4+ T cells from blood, cultured in vitro. The chain carries TRBV7-9 and TRBJ2-1; D is undetermined. The CDR3 nucleotides read TGTGCCAGCAGCTACCTAGGGCAGGATGAGCAGTTCTTC. Translated: CASSYLGQDEQFF.